This TCR beta chain came from a study of blood T cell repertoires in COVID-19. Overall study: Samples representing acute and convalescent COVID-19 were sourced from the United States, Italy and Spain. Nucleic acid was either cDNA or gDNA, and it came from T cells, B-cell-depleted T cells, or PBMCs.

This CDR3 is built from 15 residues. V was clipped by 5 bases and J by 0 bases; unmatched bases: 5. CDR1 and CDR2 (germline): LNHDA, SQIVND (reference sequence). Sequencing used immunoSEQ multiplex PCR; TCRdb keeps in-frame clones, though not all of them. The repertoire has about 290,000 clones, 85% of them found once; the top ten carry around 4.2%. Sequenced input: peripheral blood. This receptor was identified in a woman aged 50 to 60 with active or convalescent COVID-19. This chain links TRBV19 with TRBJ2-5; 8 bases fit TRBD2. As DNA, the CDR3 is TGTGCCAGTAGTCCCCAGCGGGGGAACCAAGAGACCCAGTACTTC. It codes for CASSPQRGNQETQYF.